The sequence of this T cell receptor beta chain was determined in a study of beta chain features in type 1 diabetes. At the level of the study: Age, gender and cell yields were similar between patients and healthy donors. Overall study findings and caveats: Among all four CD4+ subsets, Type 1 diabetes patients had TCRB CDR3s that were moderately but significantly shorter.

Expressed TCRB transcripts got sequenced, as all isolated RNA was reverse transcribed. Sequencing used immunoSEQ multiplex PCR; TCRdb keeps in-frame clones, though not all of them. The table shows about 150,000 clones, with approximately 8.8% occurring only once. The junction had 6 bases not matched to a gene; V was cut back by 6 bases and J by 5 bases. This CDR3 has 14 residues. CDR1 is SQVTM, CDR2 ANQGSEA, per germline. Concerning this clone itself: Its antigen is unidentified.

The receptor's source is a woman in her twenties or thirties with type 1 diabetes. The sequenced material came from central memory CD4+ T cells from blood. V usage is TRBV29-1 and J usage is TRBJ2-3, with TRBD2 identical over 12 bases. CDR3 sequence: CSVLTSGSLDTQYF. The CDR3, as DNA: TGCAGCGTCTTGACTAGCGGGAGTTTAGATACGCAGTATTTT.